A selection of T cell receptor beta chains follows, all from one sample in a study of blood T cell repertoires in COVID-19. Here immunoSEQ multiplex PCR was the method, and the copy in TCRdb shows in-frame clones only, minus some. Found here are about 280,000 clones, about four fifths of them singletons; the top ten hold approximately 5%. The material sequenced was PBMCs or T cells enriched from blood (not recorded which). These receptors were taken from a man aged 40-49 years who had been exposed to COVID-19. CDR3s include the opening cysteine and the closing phenylalanine or tryptophan. A D gene is named only where the DNA matches it firmly.

D gene	V gene	J gene	CDR3 protein
NA	TRBV6-1	TRBJ2-5	CASSEPVGAGETQYF
TRBD2	TRBV5-1	TRBJ2-3	CASSVLGGRADTQYF
NA	TRBV7-9	TRBJ1-2	CASSLSGRAAGYTF
NA	TRBV3-1/TRBV3-2	TRBJ2-5	CASSQAAGARETQYF
NA	TRBV5-1	TRBJ1-6	CASSPTGSSYNSPLHF
TRBD2	TRBV7-9	TRBJ2-1	CASSPGLAGLHYEQFF
NA	TRBV30	TRBJ2-1	CASRPGENEQFF
TRBD1	TRBV9	TRBJ2-4	CASSPRQGQNIQYF
TRBD1	TRBV29-1	TRBJ2-1	CSVDNRGLDEQFF
NA	TRBV6-5	TRBJ2-7	CAVQSGTLTPYEQYF
NA	TRBV18	TRBJ1-6	CASNQGSDSPLHF
TRBD2	TRBV7-3	TRBJ2-7	CASSLGWEGYYEQYF
TRBD1	TRBV5-1	TRBJ1-2	CASSLPTGGHYGYTF
NA	TRBV2	TRBJ1-5	CASDSGQKTASQHF
TRBD2	TRBV3-1/TRBV3-2	TRBJ2-1	CASSPRAGGGDEQFF
TRBD1	TRBV20-1	TRBJ1-1	CSARDRGEAFF
NA	TRBV25-1	TRBJ2-6	CASSLSGANVLTF
TRBD1	TRBV2	TRBJ1-5	CASSDRASEQPQHF
TRBD1	TRBV30	TRBJ1-2	CAWSQTGGKYGYTF
NA	TRBV10-1	TRBJ2-1	CASSESPGYNEQFF
NA	TRBV24-1	TRBJ1-2	CATSVGGPGNGYTF
NA	TRBV19	TRBJ1-2	CASTPRTVTTSSYGYTF
NA	TRBV5-8	TRBJ2-5	CASSLALEGRETQYF
NA	TRBV10-1	TRBJ2-2	CASRSGANTGELFF
TRBD1	TRBV6-5	TRBJ2-1	CASTQELSGGRFF
NA	TRBV7-3	TRBJ1-1	CASSLWQGTEAFF
TRBD1	TRBV30	TRBJ2-7	CAWGNRGIYEQYF
NA	TRBV18	TRBJ2-4	CASSPRPLRGILAKNIQYF
TRBD1	TRBV5-6	TRBJ2-7	CASSLGWDRGLGEQYF
TRBD2	TRBV7-2	TRBJ2-1	CASSRLAEGYNEQFF
NA	TRBV2	TRBJ2-7	CASKITGSLTYEQYF
TRBD2	TRBV11-2	TRBJ2-7	CASSFLAGVIDEQYF
NA	TRBV2	TRBJ1-6	CASSEQQGTGWPLHF
NA	TRBV12-5	TRBJ2-1	CASGRGGNNEQFF
NA	TRBV5-6	TRBJ2-3	CASSLGLPQRTDTQYF
TRBD1	TRBV24-1	TRBJ2-6	CATSSRQGVSGANVLTF
TRBD1	TRBV5-8	TRBJ1-1	CASSSRDRALSTEAFF
TRBD2	TRBV3-1/TRBV3-2	TRBJ2-1	CASSHSSGRNPNEQFF
TRBD1	TRBV6-5	TRBJ2-7	CASRPNRDRVNEQYF
NA	TRBV5-8	TRBJ2-1	CASSIGTFYNEQFF
NA	TRBV4-2	TRBJ1-2	CASSQDDNRGGYTF
NA	TRBV11-2	TRBJ1-1	CASSLGEGHAEAFF
NA	TRBV6-6	TRBJ2-3	CASSLGQGKSDTQYF
TRBD2	TRBV4-1	TRBJ2-2	CASSQDLAGAGELFF
NA	TRBV21-1	TRBJ2-3	CASSKISGQHTDTQYF
TRBD1	TRBV2	TRBJ2-2	CASSENPRGPGELFF
NA	TRBV21-1	TRBJ2-2	CASSKAEVLMGTSGSGDTGELFF
TRBD1	TRBV24-1	TRBJ2-3	CATSPFGVSGQGFADTQYF
TRBD2	TRBV2	TRBJ2-3	CASRGGFRISTDTQYF
NA	TRBV28	TRBJ2-7	CASSLTYEQYF
TRBD1	TRBV27	TRBJ1-5	CATPWDRGNQPQHF
NA	TRBV5-1	TRBJ2-3	CASSNHRGAADTQYF
TRBD1	TRBV18	TRBJ1-4	CASSQGTELFF
TRBD1	TRBV9	TRBJ1-6	CASSETGTRQSPLHF
TRBD1	TRBV30	TRBJ2-7	CAWSVQGTGVQYF
NA	TRBV7-7	TRBJ2-2	CASSLARYTGELFF